One and the same sample provided the 9 T cell receptor beta chains below, sequenced in a study of T cell responses to AZD1222 COVID-19 vaccine listed by TCRdb under 2021. Receptor libraries were prepared by the immunoSEQ multiplex PCR assay. The table was pulled from immuneACCESS by TCRdb, which kept in-frame rearrangements only. Such tables lose some clones; where checked, under half of the loss comes from unresolved V genes, and the rest has no known cause. For this sample there are 100,000 to 150,000 clones; roughly 84% appear just once. Together, the top ten hold approximately 26% of the sample. The time point label for this specimen denotes: about 28 days (+/-7) after the second vaccine dose. Sequenced here: peripheral blood, sampled 28 days after the second AZD1222 dose. These receptors all come from an adult who received the AZD1222 COVID-19 vaccine.

CDR3 coding DNA: TGTGCCAGCAGCCAGGCTCCTTTCAATCAGCCCCAGCATTTT. Amino acids: CASSQAPFNQPQHF. The chain carries TRBV6-5 and TRBJ1-5, with unresolved D. V lost 6 bases and J lost 3, with 12 bases in between. Germline V gene data show CDR1 as MNHEY and CDR2 as SVGAGI. The CDR3 contains 14 residues.

The sample holds one count of this clone. J is TRBJ1-2 and V is TRBV18; unclear D gene. CDR1 is KGHSH, CDR2 LQKENI, per germline. This CDR3 has 13 amino acids. The V and J ends lost 6 bases and 2 bases respectively, with 10 bases between them. The CDR3 reads CASSLDANYGYTF. The CDR3, as DNA: TGTGCCAGCTCCCTGGACGCAAACTATGGCTACACCTTC.

This clone is a singleton in its sample. The gene calls are TRBV3-1 (or the pseudogene TRBV3-2) and TRBJ2-5; a possible D gene is TRBD2 (6 bases). Per germline, CDR1 LGHDT and CDR2 YNNKEL (reference sequence). The CDR3 spans 17 residues. V was pared by 0 bases and J by 5 bases, with 19 bases between. The DNA of the CDR3 is TGTGCCAGCAGCCAAGAGTTCGGCGGGGAGACGCGGGAGACCCAGTACTTC. Amino acids: CASSQEFGGETRETQYF.

This rearrangement joins TRBV10-2 to TRBJ1-5; D uncertain. V was trimmed by 8 bases and J by 0 bases, leaving 8 bases between them. This CDR3 is 13 amino acids long. Germline lookup yields CDR1 WSHSY and CDR2 SAAADI. CDR3 DNA sequence: TGCGCCAGCGGACGGAATAGCAATCAGCCCCAGCATTTT. The encoded protein is CASGRNSNQPQHF.

V usage is TRBV28 and J usage is TRBJ1-2; 8 nucleotides agree with TRBD1. The CDR3 is 15 amino acids. J lost 4 bases, V lost 1 base, and 5 bases had no gene match. Germline CDR1 is MDHEN and CDR2 is SYDVKM. The chain's CDR3 is CASSLFGQGGYGYTF. Written as DNA, the CDR3 is TGTGCCAGCAGTTTATTCGGACAGGGTGGCTATGGCTACACCTTC.

The rearrangement joins TRBV19 to TRBJ1-1; perhaps TRBD1 as D (6 bases). Looked up from germline, CDR1 is LNHDA and CDR2 is SQIVND (reference sequence). This CDR3 contains 18 residues. Trimming stripped 5 bases from V and 2 bases from J, with 24 bases between. CDR3 residues: CASSLRGGYTAPNTEAFF. The CDR3 DNA follows: TGTGCCAGTAGTCTAAGAGGGGGGTACACAGCGCCTAACACTGAAGCTTTCTTT.

V gene TRBV19 combines with J gene TRBJ2-3; D ambiguous. The CDR3 runs 15 residues. CDR1 LNHDA and CDR2 SQIVND come from the germline V gene (reference sequence). Trimming removed 0 bases from V and 1 base from J, with 8 bases in between. CDR3 nucleotides: TGTGCCAGTAGTATAGATGGCTCCCGCACAGATACGCAGTATTTT. Translated: CASSIDGSRTDTQYF.

The chain is built from TRBV19 and TRBJ2-3; 7 bases align to TRBD2. The CDR3 is 15 amino acids. V was pared by 1 base and J by 4 bases, with 5 bases of the junction left unmatched. The germline CDR1 and CDR2 sequences are LNHDA and SQIVND (reference sequence). The CDR3 is CASSIGSSGADTQYF. The CDR3 bases are TGTGCCAGTAGTATAGGATCTAGCGGAGCAGATACGCAGTATTTT. The complete variable domain, with remaining parts taken from reference TRBV19 and TRBJ2-3, reads DGGITQSPKYLFRKEGQNVTLSCEQNLNHDAMYWYRQDPGQGLRLIYYSQIVNDFQKGDIAEGYSVSREKKESFPLTVTSAQKNPTAFYLCASSIGSSGADTQYFGPGTRLTVL.

The chain employs TRBV5-1 and TRBJ2-4; either TRBD1 or TRBD2 may fit D (6 bases each). There are 13 residues in the CDR3. Germline V gene sequence: CDR1 SGHRS, CDR2 YFSETQ. V gave up 4 bases and J gave up 9 bases, with 14 bases separating them. CDR3 amino acids: CASSPKGGGIQYF. CDR3 DNA: TGCGCCAGCAGCCCCAAGGGGGGCGGCATTCAGTACTTC.